This TCR beta chain originates from a study of identical twins (TCRdb year 2016). With regard to the full study: To test whether fetal clonotypes persist, this study deep-sequenced TCR alpha and beta repertoires from monozygotic twins, from unrelated adults of various ages, and from cord blood. Replicate twin experiments were performed at different times using different library preparation protocols to rule out contamination. Summary of the overall study and its limitations: The excess sharing between twins in beta out-of-frame sequences was weaker because fewer shared sequences reduced the signal-to-noise ratio. Fewer insertions were carried by abundant cord blood beta clonotypes; a weaker similar trend was observed in young adult naive repertoires, while no such trend was observed in memory repertoires. Zero-insertion analyses could be partly confounded by invariant T cells such as MAIT and iNKT, although diverse VJ usage argued against such confounding for most clonotypes. In monozygotic twins, out-of-frame TCR alpha sharing was systematically underestimated by recombination models, although the models agreed with sharing between unrelated individuals. Because the same donors could not be followed over many years, the conclusions depended on cross-sectional statistical analysis. Compared with coincidental sharing between unrelated individuals, an excess of low generation-probability sequences was observed among out-of-frame TCR alpha sequences shared between twins.

All donors were healthy Caucasians. The library came from 5' RACE. The sequencer was an Illumina HiSeq 2000. A universal primer binding site was introduced by template switching, and a unique molecular identifier was present in the final cDNA, enabling accurate counting of TCR cDNA molecules. First-strand cDNA for TCR alpha and beta chains was synthesized from specific primers in the conserved constant-segment region. Each cDNA library was double barcoded, with a SMART-Mk sample barcode plus Illumina barcodes, to control for contamination. TruSeq adapter sequences, together with Illumina sample barcodes, were added in two successive PCR steps. The TCR alpha and beta cDNA libraries were sequenced on the Illumina HiSeq platform using custom primers. Per the authors' processing: Unique molecular identifiers were extracted from raw reads with MiGEC, and CDR3 positions were determined with MiXCR. For each individual, recombination models were inferred using an EM algorithm with the repgenHMM and IGoR tools. Shared clonotypes were analyzed with the tcR package in R, and sharing was normalized by the product of cloneset sizes. To study raw recombination without the effects of thymic and clonal selection, out-of-frame nonproductive sequences were analyzed. In TCRdb, the public reads were trimmed at Q25 with fastp and aligned with MiXCR, with productive beta chains retained. Rows merge per CDR3 protein into single entries with the most common DNA and genes. V and J calls and clone size were set by TCRdb, not the authors. This sample holds 1.5 million to 2 million distinct CDR3 sequences; more than 30% were observed only once. 0.25% to 0.3% of the sample rests with the top ten.

CDR1 and CDR2 are read off the germline V gene (reference sequence) as MNHNY and SVGAGI. The CDR3 contains 17 residues, cysteine and phenylalanine counted. The DNA shown is the 51-base CDR3, in frame from base 1. The germline V and J ends show losses of 0 bases and 4 bases respectively, and no gene match explains 3 bases of the junction. This clonotype was detected only a few times. Its target antigen remains unknown. The sample holds no much larger clone one base away, and base qualities are not on file. The chain was built from TRBV6-6 and TRBJ1-6; a stretch of 10 junction bases matches TRBD1. This receptor was obtained from a newborn girl in good health. Sequencing was done on a sample of cord blood. Read as DNA, the sequence is TGTGCCAGCAGTTACTCTTGGACAGGGGGGTATAATTCACCCCTCCACTTT. This translates into CASSYSWTGGYNSPLHF.